The 26 T cell receptor beta chains below come from one sample, sequenced in a study of blood T cells in healthy people across ages. The second PCR ran roughly 6 to 12 cycles with a sample-barcoded 5' primer and J-beta primers. TCRdb re-derived calls from the 5' RACE reads in MiXCR, one entry per CDR3 protein. Here the sample spans 700,000 to 800,000 distinct CDR3 sequences, approximately 39% being singletons. The sample consisted of blood. These receptors originate from a woman aged 55-70 years in good health.

This clonotype was observed a few times. The chain joins TRBV20-1 to TRBJ1-5; no firm D call. Germline loops: CDR1 DFQATT, CDR2 SNEGSKA (reference sequence). Trimming pared 3 bases from V and 5 bases from J, leaving 14 bases between. The CDR3 extends over 14 amino acids. CDR3 in DNA: TGCAGTGCTAGCGTTAGTCTGGGAGATCAGCCCCAGCATTTT. Amino acid sequence: CSASVSLGDQPQHF.

The chain uses TRBV20-1 and TRBJ1-2, with D unclear. Trimming cost V 3 bases and J 1 base, with 9 bases left between them. In germline, CDR1 is DFQATT, CDR2 SNEGSKA (reference sequence). The CDR3 extends over 13 amino acids. The DNA of the CDR3 is TGCAGTGCTAGGTCGGAAATTAACTATGGCTACACCTTC. Translated, it gives CSARSEINYGYTF.

The chain carries TRBV12-3 or TRBV12-4 and TRBJ1-5; 10 bases match TRBD1. Trimming removed 6 bases from V and 0 bases from J; junction bases left unmatched: 8. This CDR3 is built from 17 residues. The DNA of the CDR3 is TGTGCCAGCAGGACCGGGACAGGGGTTTATAGCAATCAGCCCCAGCATTTT. Protein product: CASRTGTGVYSNQPQHF.

This clonotype was seen only a few times. The chain employs TRBV27 and TRBJ2-7; D is undetermined. The CDR3 consists of 14 residues. Per germline, CDR1 MNHEY and CDR2 SMNVEV (reference sequence). V lost 0 bases and J lost 3, with 9 bases in between. The CDR3 loop reads CASSLSGGFYEQYF. The CDR3 bases are TGTGCCAGCAGTTTATCAGGCGGATTCTACGAGCAGTACTTC.

V is TRBV7-6 and J is TRBJ2-5; TRBD2 matches at 7 bases. In germline, CDR1 is SGHVS, CDR2 FNYEAQ. CDR3 length equals 15 residues. The ends lost 5 bases at V and 1 base at J; junction bases unmatched: 7. The CDR3 loop is CASSLTGTIQETQYF. The CDR3 bases are TGTGCCAGCAGCCTCACCGGGACTATCCAAGAGACCCAGTACTTC.

The chain recombines TRBV7-9 with TRBJ1-6; D gene ambiguous. This CDR3 comprises 12 residues. Trimming took 5 bases from V and 8 from J, leaving 7 bases between them. Germline V gives CDR1 SEHNR, CDR2 FQNEAQ (reference sequence). The chain's CDR3 is CASSPSDSPLHF. In nucleotides, the CDR3 is TGTGCCAGCAGCCCAAGTGATTCACCCCTCCACTTT.

The rearrangement joins TRBV7-2 to TRBJ2-3; D is undetermined. The germline V gene encodes CDR1 SGHTA and CDR2 FQGNSA. V was trimmed by 4 bases and J by 4 bases, leaving 12 bases between them. The CDR3 runs 14 residues. CDR3 sequence: CASSSTWGADTQYF. Here the CDR3 DNA reads TGTGCCAGCAGCTCGACTTGGGGTGCAGATACGCAGTATTTT. The full variable domain, in which reference TRBV7-2 and TRBJ2-3 provide the parts outside the CDR3, is GAGVSQSPSNKVTEKGKDVELRCDPISGHTALYWYRQSLGQGLEFLIYFQGNSAPDKSGLPSDRFSAERTGGSVSTLTIQRTQQEDSAVYLCASSSTWGADTQYFGPGTRLTVL.

The chain joins TRBV12-3 or TRBV12-4 to TRBJ2-7; tentative D call: TRBD2 (6 bases). This CDR3 has 12 residues. Trimming removed 4 bases from V and 6 bases from J, with 10 bases in between. CDR3 in DNA: TGTGCCAGCAGTTCGACTAGGGGCGAGCAGTACTTC. This translates into CASSSTRGEQYF.

There are a few counts of this clonotype. V and J are TRBV18 and TRBJ1-4; D possibly corresponds to TRBD1 (5 bases). CDR3 length: 16 residues. V shed 5 bases and J shed 4 bases, with 17 bases lying between them. Germline V gives CDR1 KGHSH, CDR2 LQKENI. The CDR3 DNA follows: TGTGCCAGCTCAAGCCAGGAGACAGTCCGTAATGAAAAACTGTTTTTT. This encodes CASSSQETVRNEKLFF. Using reference TRBV18 and TRBJ1-4 for the parts outside the CDR3, the full variable domain is NAGVMQNPRHLVRRRGQEARLRCSPMKGHSHVYWYRQLPEEGLKFMVYLQKENIIDESGMPKERFSAEFPKEGPSILRIQQVVRGDSAAYFCASSSQETVRNEKLFFGSGTQLSVL.

The chain is built from TRBV20-1 and TRBJ2-7, with 7 nucleotides matching TRBD1. The CDR3 has 14 amino acids. V dropped 3 bases and J dropped 4; count of bases not matched to a gene: 9. Germline CDR1 is DFQATT and CDR2 is SNEGSKA (reference sequence). CDR3 nucleotides: TGCAGTGCTAGTAAGGGGGCAGGGATGTACGAGCAGTACTTC. Protein product: CSASKGAGMYEQYF.

The DNA for the CDR3 is TGCGCCAGCATCGTCTTCTGGGAGCAGTACTTC. Amino acids: CASIVFWEQYF. This chain links TRBV23-1 with TRBJ2-5; maybe TRBD2 (5 bases). TRBV23-1 is flagged as an ORF with uncertain function. The V gene lost 7 bases and the J gene lost 11 bases, with 14 bases spanning the gap. CDR3 size: 11 residues.

In its sample, this clonotype was seen a few times. The CDR3 coding sequence is TGCAGTGCTTCAACTAGCGGGGTCTTCCAAGAGACCCAGTACTTC. Protein product: CSASTSGVFQETQYF. J is TRBJ2-5 and V is TRBV20-1; 10 nucleotides line up with TRBD2. CDR1 is DFQATT and CDR2 is SNEGSKA in the germline V gene (reference sequence). Unmatched junction bases numbered 7, after V lost 5 bases and J lost 1 base. The CDR3 extends over 15 amino acids.

Only a few counts were recorded for this clonotype. The gene calls are TRBV7-2 and TRBJ1-4; D gene uncertain. There are 12 residues in the CDR3. The germline V gene encodes CDR1 SGHTA and CDR2 FQGNSA. V lost 2 bases to trimming and J lost 7 bases, with 5 bases between them. The CDR3 nucleotides read TGTGCCAGCAGCTTATTAGGTGAAAAACTGTTTTTT. Protein sequence: CASSLLGEKLFF.

The J gene is TRBJ2-2, the V gene TRBV14, with TRBD2 matching 8 bases. The CDR3 runs to 14 residues. Germline CDR1 and CDR2: SGHDN and FVKESK. With 4 bases clipped from V and 4 bases from J, the junction kept 2 bases outside the gene matches. Here the CDR3 reads CASSRGLVTGELFF. CDR3 in DNA: TGTGCCAGCAGCCGGGGACTAGTCACCGGGGAGCTGTTTTTT. Complete variable domain (other parts from reference TRBV14 and TRBJ2-2): EAGVTQFPSHSVIEKGQTVTLRCDPISGHDNLYWYRRVMGKEIKFLLHFVKESKQDESGMPNNRFLAERTGGTYSTLKVQPAELEDSGVYFCASSRGLVTGELFFGEGSRLTVL.

This clonotype was seen a few times. The genes are TRBV6-6 and TRBJ1-5; a weak D match, TRBD1 (6 bases). This CDR3 region has 15 residues. Trimming left V 3 bases short and J 7 bases short, with 16 bases between. Per the germline V gene, CDR1 is MNHNY and CDR2 is SVGAGI (reference sequence). The CDR3 sequence is CASSYLTAGEQPQHF. DNA for the CDR3: TGTGCCAGCAGTTATCTGACTGCAGGGGAACAGCCCCAGCATTTT.

The rearrangement uses TRBV7-2 and TRBJ2-6, with 9 bases matching TRBD1. This CDR3 contains 16 residues. Germline loops: CDR1 SGHTA, CDR2 FQGNSA. The J segment lost 4 bases and the V segment lost 5 bases, leaving 6 bases of the junction unmatched. The CDR3 DNA is TGTGCCAGCAGCCTACAGGGGGCGCCCGGGGCCAACGTCCTGACTTTC. Translated, it gives CASSLQGAPGANVLTF. Variable domain in full (rest from reference TRBV7-2 and TRBJ2-6): GAGVSQSPSNKVTEKGKDVELRCDPISGHTALYWYRQSLGQGLEFLIYFQGNSAPDKSGLPSDRFSAERTGGSVSTLTIQRTQQEDSAVYLCASSLQGAPGANVLTFGAGSRLTVL.

This clonotype has more than one count but fewer than ten. This chain connects TRBV6-1 to TRBJ1-5; the match to TRBD1 covers 8 bases. The germline CDR1 and CDR2 sequences are MNHNS and SASEGT. V was clipped by 5 bases and J by 6 bases; unmatched bases: 12. This CDR3 comprises 16 residues. CDR3 nucleotides: TGTGCCAGCAGTCTCCACGGACAGGGAGTTGGTCAGCCCCAGCATTTT. It yields the protein CASSLHGQGVGQPQHF.

The rearrangement uses TRBV7-2 and TRBJ2-3, with D perhaps assigned TRBD1 or TRBD2 (5 bases each). Trimming removed 5 bases at V and 0 bases at J, with 15 bases between. The CDR3 runs 16 residues. CDR1 is SGHTA, CDR2 FQGNSA, per germline. CDR3: CASSGAPGRSTDTQYF. The DNA for the CDR3 is TGTGCCAGCAGCGGCGCCCCGGGACGGAGCACAGATACGCAGTATTTT.

Of note for this clonotype: This may arise from a read error, as a much more abundant clone is one base away. The rearrangement joins TRBV3-1 to TRBJ2-5; no clear D. CDR1 and CDR2 (germline): LGHDT, YNNKEL (reference sequence). V lost 2 bases and J 4 bases, leaving 20 bases between the germline ends. This CDR3 has 17 residues. The CDR3 sequence is CASSQPRRSGRRETQYF. In nucleotides, the CDR3 is TGTGCCAGCAGCCAACCCAGGCGGTCAGGACGGCGAGAGACCCAGTACTTC.

This clonotype was seen a single time. The J gene is TRBJ2-7, the V gene TRBV6-5, with unresolved D. The DNA end lines up better with TRBJ2-5; the J call may be wrong. There are 15 residues in the CDR3. Per germline, CDR1 MNHEY and CDR2 SVGAGI. CDR3 sequence (DNA): TGTGCCAGCAGTTACGGACGAGAGTCCGGAGAGACCCAGTACTTC. Protein sequence: CASSYGRESGETQYF.

The chain is built from TRBV29-1 and TRBJ2-7; TRBD1 matches at 9 bases. The end of the DNA fits TRBJ2-5 better, so the J call may be wrong. Germline V gene lookup returns CDR1 SQVTM and CDR2 ANQGSEA. CDR3 length: 14 residues. DNA of the CDR3: TGCAGCGTTGAAGCACAGGGGGCGGGAGAGACCCAGTACTTC. Translated: CSVEAQGAGETQYF.

The chain carries TRBV29-1 and TRBJ1-1, with D maybe TRBD1 (5 bases). There are 13 residues in the CDR3. Trimming pared 7 bases from V and 5 bases from J, leaving 17 bases between. Germline CDR1 reads SQVTM; CDR2 reads ANQGSEA. CDR3 DNA sequence: TGCAGCGCCCCCCAGGAGGGGAGGACTGAAGCTTTCTTT. This codes for CSAPQEGRTEAFF.

The chain has TRBV7-3 and TRBJ2-1; D may be TRBD2 (6 bases). The CDR3 sequence is 15 residues long. The ends were cut back, 1 base at V and 4 bases at J, with 11 bases in the middle. The germline V gene has CDR1 SGHTA and CDR2 FQGTGA. The CDR3 bases are TGTGCCAGCAGCTTAAATCGGGAGCCTTACAATGAGCAGTTCTTC. This sequence encodes CASSLNREPYNEQFF. Combining the CDR3 with reference TRBV7-3 and TRBJ2-1 gives the whole variable domain GAGVSQTPSNKVTEKGKYVELRCDPISGHTALYWYRQSLGQGPEFLIYFQGTGAADDSGLPNDRFFAVRPEGSVSTLKIQRTERGDSAVYLCASSLNREPYNEQFFGPGTRLTVL.

This rearrangement joins TRBV27 to TRBJ2-7; D gene ambiguous. Germline V gene sequence: CDR1 MNHEY, CDR2 SMNVEV (reference sequence). The CDR3 runs 11 residues. Deletions cut 6 bases from V and 4 bases from J, with 7 bases between. The chain's CDR3 is CASSHKYEQYF. DNA of the CDR3: TGTGCCAGCAGCCATAAGTACGAGCAGTACTTC.

J is TRBJ2-5 and V is TRBV29-1, with D unclear. The CDR3 consists of 14 residues. Germline CDR1 SQVTM, CDR2 ANQGSEA. V shed 1 base and J shed 0 bases, with 9 bases lying between them. CDR3 protein: CSVEGAVYQETQYF. The CDR3, as DNA: TGCAGCGTTGAAGGGGCGGTGTACCAAGAGACCCAGTACTTC.

CDR3 region: CASSVGSTGDSYEQYF. The DNA for the CDR3 is TGTGCCAGCAGCGTAGGTTCGACAGGGGACTCCTACGAGCAGTACTTC. The chain couples TRBV9 to TRBJ2-7, with 8 bases matching TRBD1. Germline-derived CDR1 and CDR2 are SGDLS and YYNGEE. The V gene end was trimmed by 0 bases and the J gene end by 0 bases; junction bases not matched to a gene: 5. This CDR3 region has 16 residues.